What follows are 7 T cell receptor beta chains derived from one specimen sequenced in a study of CD8+ T cells in alopecia areata. Following extraction, RNA underwent reverse transcription to cDNA, which served as the sequencing template. Data came from immunoSEQ multiplex PCR; TCRdb stores just in-frame clones and leaves some out. The sample carries about 150,000 clones, 45% to 60% recorded once. The sample taken for sequencing was CD4+ T cells sorted from blood. Receptors were obtained from a human donor with alopecia areata.

The V and J genes are TRBV7-8 and TRBJ2-4; 9 nucleotides match TRBD1. Unmatched junction bases numbered 7, after V lost 5 bases and J lost 8 bases. The CDR3 runs 14 residues. Germline V gene data show CDR1 as SGHVS and CDR2 as FQNEAQ. The CDR3 reads CASSAGQGKDIQYF. CDR3 nucleotide sequence: TGTGCCAGCAGCGCGGGACAGGGAAAGGACATTCAGTACTTC.

This rearrangement joins TRBV27 to TRBJ2-5; 10 bases are shared with TRBD1. Germline loops: CDR1 MNHEY, CDR2 SMNVEV (reference sequence). The V and J ends lost 1 base and 6 bases, in that order; junction bases with no gene match: 8. CDR3 length: 16 amino acids. CDR3 residues: CASSLFSRTGGQTQYF. In DNA, the CDR3 is TGTGCCAGCAGTTTATTTTCGCGGACAGGGGGGCAGACCCAGTACTTC.

In its sample, this clone was seen a few times. At the DNA level, this CDR3 is encoded by other sequences in the same sample as well. The CDR3 DNA follows: TGTGCCAGCAGCCAAGATACAGTTCAAGAGACCCAGTACTTC. This gives the protein CASSQDTVQETQYF. The chain combines TRBV14 with TRBJ2-5, with D uncertain. V dropped 0 bases and J dropped 2 bases, with 7 bases sitting between them. CDR1 is SGHDN and CDR2 is FVKESK in the germline V gene. This CDR3 has 14 residues. Combining the CDR3 with reference TRBV14 and TRBJ2-5 gives the whole variable domain EAGVTQFPSHSVIEKGQTVTLRCDPISGHDNLYWYRRVMGKEIKFLLHFVKESKQDESGMPNNRFLAERTGGTYSTLKVQPAELEDSGVYFCASSQDTVQETQYFGPGTRLLVL.

V and J are TRBV6-5 and TRBJ1-2; 7 bases align to TRBD1. The V and J ends lost 6 bases and 4 bases, in that order; junction bases with no gene match: 5. In germline, CDR1 is MNHEY, CDR2 SVGAGI. The length of the CDR3 is 13 residues. The CDR3 sequence is CASSERGLYGYTF. The CDR3 DNA is TGTGCCAGCAGCGAAAGGGGGCTCTATGGCTACACCTTC.

The chain is built from TRBV5-1 and TRBJ2-7; D may be TRBD2 (5 bases). V was shortened by 0 bases and J by 0 bases, with 10 bases between the two germline ends. The CDR3 is made up of 15 amino acids. Germline CDR1 and CDR2: SGHRS and YFSETQ. The CDR3 loop reads CASSLAPGISYEQYF. The CDR3 nucleotides are TGCGCCAGCAGCTTGGCACCGGGGATCTCCTACGAGCAGTACTTC.

The chain couples TRBV7-9 to TRBJ2-2, with 9 bases lining up with TRBD2. V shed 5 bases and J 8 bases; nucleotides not matched to a gene: 6. The V gene's germline CDR1 is SEHNR and CDR2 FQNEAQ (reference sequence). This CDR3 contains 14 residues. The CDR3 loop is CASSISGSAGELFF. For the CDR3, the DNA is TGTGCCAGCAGCATTAGCGGGAGTGCTGGGGAGCTGTTTTTT.

The chain carries TRBV29-1 and TRBJ1-5; D ambiguous. The CDR3 extends over 11 amino acids. The germline V and J ends were trimmed by 7 bases and 13 bases, with 17 bases remaining between them. The germline gives CDR1 SQVTM, CDR2 ANQGSEA. CDR3 nucleotides: TGCAGCGCCCGGCTAGAAACAGTACAGCATTTT. This gives the protein CSARLETVQHF.